The 13 T cell receptor beta chains below come from one sample, sequenced in a study of blood T cell repertoires in COVID-19 (dated by TCRdb to the early 2020s). The protocol used for the library was the immunoSEQ multiplex PCR assay. In its TCRdb copy, this immuneACCESS table keeps in-frame sequences only and misses some clones. Where compared with another copy, unresolved V genes explain less than half of these, and the others have no known cause. The sample records about 110,000 clones, 76% of which are singletons. 6.2% of the sample is taken by the ten largest. Sequencing used peripheral blood. These receptors originate from an older man with COVID-19, enrolled during active disease.

The chain joins TRBV29-1 to TRBJ1-1; TRBD1 matches at 10 bases. Unmatched junction bases numbered 5, after V lost 2 bases and J lost 5 bases. The CDR3 length is 14 residues. From germline, CDR1 is SQVTM and CDR2 ANQGSEA. The CDR3 DNA reads TGCAGCGTTGAACTACCGGGACAGGGGACTGAAGCTTTCTTT. It codes for CSVELPGQGTEAFF.

There are many counts of this clone. Additional DNA sequences in this sample encode the identical CDR3. The V gene is TRBV3-1 (or the pseudogene TRBV3-2), the J gene TRBJ2-2, with D possibly TRBD1 on 7 matching bases. Trimming took 4 bases from V and 5 from J, leaving 8 bases between them. CDR1 and CDR2 from the germline V gene are LGHDT and YNNKEL (reference sequence). The CDR3 spans 13 residues. For the CDR3, the DNA is TGTGCCAGCAGCCCAGGGGGGACCGGGGAGCTGTTTTTT. Its translation: CASSPGGTGELFF.

The CDR3 protein is CASSSASDYTDTQYF. The CDR3 DNA reads as TGTGCCAGCAGTAGTGCTAGCGACTACACAGATACGCAGTATTTT. The genes are TRBV28 and TRBJ2-3; a weak D match, TRBD2 (6 bases). The germline V and J ends were trimmed by 5 bases and 2 bases, with 14 bases remaining between them. The germline V gene has CDR1 MDHEN and CDR2 SYDVKM. This CDR3 comprises 15 residues.

V gene TRBV28 combines with J gene TRBJ2-6; 8 bases match TRBD1. The trim removed 1 base at V and 2 bases at J, leaving 13 bases unmatched. The CDR3 covers 20 residues. Looked up from germline, CDR1 is MDHEN and CDR2 is SYDVKM. The CDR3 loop reads CASSLLGPRTGRTGANVLTF. The DNA of the CDR3 is TGTGCCAGCAGTTTATTGGGTCCTCGGACAGGGCGTACTGGGGCCAACGTCCTGACTTTC.

This chain joins TRBV2 and TRBJ2-6; the D gene is possibly TRBD1 (5 bases). The CDR3 is 16 amino acids. Germline V gives CDR1 SNHLY, CDR2 FYNNEI. V was pared by 7 bases and J by 0 bases, with 13 bases between. CDR3 bases: TGTGCCAGCATAGGGGTAAGGGGCTCTGGGGCCAACGTCCTGACTTTC. Protein sequence: CASIGVRGSGANVLTF.

This clone was counted a few times. The rearrangement joins TRBV5-6 to TRBJ2-7, with 12 bases matching TRBD2. V shed 2 bases, J shed 5 bases, and the junction held 5 bases outside the gene matches. The CDR3 is 15 residues long. Germline CDR1 is SGHDT and CDR2 is YYEEEE. The chain's CDR3 is CASSFATSGRDEQYF. CDR3 coding DNA: TGTGCCAGCAGCTTTGCGACTAGCGGGAGAGACGAGCAGTACTTC.

The chain combines TRBV11-2 with TRBJ1-6; 12 nucleotides agree with TRBD1. CDR1 SGHAT and CDR2 FQNNGV come from the germline V gene. This CDR3 region has 16 residues. V was pared by 3 bases and J by 9 bases, with 6 bases of the junction left unmatched. The CDR3 protein is CASSLNAGQGASPLHF. The DNA of the CDR3 is TGTGCCAGCAGCTTGAACGCGGGACAGGGGGCTTCACCCCTCCACTTT.

The chain couples TRBV6-4 to TRBJ2-7, with a weak D call TRBD1 (6 bases). V was cut by 5 bases and J by 4 bases, with 15 bases left in between. Looked up from germline, CDR1 is MRHNA and CDR2 is SNTAGT. The CDR3 contains 14 residues. CDR3 DNA: TGTGCCAGCAGTCAGGGGCTAGGGCCTTACGAGCAGTACTTC. It codes for CASSQGLGPYEQYF.

V is TRBV3-1 (or the pseudogene TRBV3-2) and J is TRBJ1-1, with 7 nucleotides matching TRBD1. This CDR3 spans 14 amino acids. J gave up 4 bases and V 2 bases, and 4 bases lay outside the gene matches. Germline V CDR1 and CDR2: LGHDT, YNNKEL (reference sequence). The CDR3 sequence is CASSQNSGGTEAFF. CDR3 DNA: TGTGCCAGCAGCCAAAATTCAGGGGGCACTGAAGCTTTCTTT.

The V call is TRBV11-3, the J call TRBJ2-1, with 13 bases matching TRBD2. The CDR3 spans 19 residues. The junction had 6 bases not matched to a gene; V was cut back by 1 base and J by 0 bases. Germline V gene data show CDR1 as SGHNT and CDR2 as YENEEA. The CDR3 spells CASSLAGTSGISSYNEQFF. CDR3 coding DNA: TGTGCCAGCAGCTTAGCTGGGACTAGCGGGATAAGCTCCTACAATGAGCAGTTCTTC. The full variable domain, its missing parts supplied by reference TRBV11-3 and TRBJ2-1, is EAGVVQSPRYKIIEKKQPVAFWCNPISGHNTLYWYLQNLGQGPELLIRYENEEAVDDSQLPKDRFSAERLKGVDSTLKIQPAELGDSAVYLCASSLAGTSGISSYNEQFFGPGTRLTVL.

This chain uses TRBV29-1 with TRBJ2-7; 8 bases are a match to TRBD1. V was clipped by 4 bases and J by 4 bases; unmatched bases: 6. CDR3 length: 13 residues. CDR1 SQVTM and CDR2 ANQGSEA come from the germline V gene. In DNA form, the CDR3 reads TGCAGCGTTGGGACAGGGCAAGGGTACGAGCAGTACTTC. Translation gives CSVGTGQGYEQYF.

The V and J genes are TRBV5-4 and TRBJ2-7; 8 bases map to TRBD1. The V gene end was trimmed by 4 bases and the J gene end by 3 bases; junction bases not matched to a gene: 6. Germline CDR1 is SGHNT and CDR2 is YYREEE (reference sequence). This CDR3 has 14 residues. The CDR3 sequence is CASSQTGAGYEQYF. In DNA form, the CDR3 reads TGTGCCAGCAGCCAGACAGGGGCGGGCTACGAGCAGTACTTC.

This clone has only one observation. The CDR3 DNA sequence: TGTGCCAGCAGTGGCACTAGCGGGAAAATGGGTAGCACCTACAATGAGCAGTTCTTC. It encodes CASSGTSGKMGSTYNEQFF. The gene calls are TRBV28 and TRBJ2-1, with 10 positions matching TRBD2. The trim removed 5 bases at V and 2 bases at J, leaving 15 bases unmatched. The germline CDR1 and CDR2 sequences are MDHEN and SYDVKM. The CDR3 is 19 residues long.